This T cell receptor (beta chain) came from a study of human T cells and chemical hapten exposure. Study findings and constraints: Those TCRs sitting above 1 in 1000 frequency stayed the same with DPC sensitization.

Individual cDNA molecules received unique molecular identifiers in the library. TCRdb re-derived calls from the RACE reads in MiXCR, one entry per CDR3 protein. The profile covers 75,000 to 90,000 distinct CDR3 sequences, with about 11% appearing a single time and roughly 3.6% taken by the ten largest. As to time point: patch test 1, 2 weeks after DPC sensitization. Sample treatment: therapeutic diphenylcyclopropenone sensitization with weekly scalp DPC. Alopecia patients between 18 and 70 years old and suitable for DPC were used as donors. This clonotype was detected only a few times. The antigen remains undetermined. Source: whole blood, taken in connection with sensitization to the hapten diphenylcyclopropenone (DPC). This sequence originates from an older woman with alopecia areata. Some clones in this sample may be carry-over from other donors' samples.

The CDR3 sequence is CASSSYRDSEAFF. CDR3 DNA: TGTGCCAGCAGCTCATACCGGGACAGCGAAGCTTTCTTT. This sequence joins TRBV11-2 and TRBJ1-1; 7 bases map to TRBD1. Germline lookup yields CDR1 SGHAT and CDR2 FQNNGV. With 4 bases clipped from V and 8 bases from J, the junction kept 7 bases outside the gene matches. The CDR3 length is 13 residues.